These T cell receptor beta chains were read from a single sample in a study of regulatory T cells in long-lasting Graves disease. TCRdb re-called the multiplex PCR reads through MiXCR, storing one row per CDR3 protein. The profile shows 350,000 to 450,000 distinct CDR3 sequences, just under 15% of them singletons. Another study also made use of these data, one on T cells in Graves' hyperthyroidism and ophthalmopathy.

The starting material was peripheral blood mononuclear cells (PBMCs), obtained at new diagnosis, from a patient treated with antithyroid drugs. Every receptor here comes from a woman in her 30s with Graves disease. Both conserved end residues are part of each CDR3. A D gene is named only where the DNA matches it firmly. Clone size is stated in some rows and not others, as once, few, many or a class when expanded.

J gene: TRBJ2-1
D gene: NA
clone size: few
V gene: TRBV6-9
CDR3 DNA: TGTGCCAACAGTTACAGCCAGGGACACAATGAGCAGTTCTTC
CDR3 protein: CANSYSQGHNEQFF

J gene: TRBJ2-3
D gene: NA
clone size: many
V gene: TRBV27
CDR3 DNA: TGTGCCAGCAGTGGAAACGAGAGAGGGGCCACAGATACGCAGTATTTT
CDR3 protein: CASSGNERGATDTQYF

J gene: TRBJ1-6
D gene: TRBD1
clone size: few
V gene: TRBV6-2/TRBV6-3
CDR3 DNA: TGTGCCAGCAGTAGTCCGGGACAGGATAATTCACCCCTCCACTTT
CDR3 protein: CASSSPGQDNSPLHF

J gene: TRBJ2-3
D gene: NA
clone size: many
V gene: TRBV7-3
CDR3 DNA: TGTGCCAGCAGCACAAGTGGAGATACGCAGTATTTT
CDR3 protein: CASSTSGDTQYF

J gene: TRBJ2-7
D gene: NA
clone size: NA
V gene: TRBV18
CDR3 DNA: TGTGCCAGCTCACCCGTTTTGACGGGGAGGGGGTTCCACGAGCAGTACTTC
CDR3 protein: CASSPVLTGRGFHEQYF

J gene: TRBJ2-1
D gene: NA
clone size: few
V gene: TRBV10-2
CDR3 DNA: TGCGCCAGCAGTGATTCCAGGCTGTTCTTC
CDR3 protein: CASSDSRLFF

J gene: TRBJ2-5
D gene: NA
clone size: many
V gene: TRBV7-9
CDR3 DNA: TGTGCCAGCAGCCCGTTCGCGGACACCACCTCGGAGACCCAGTACTTC
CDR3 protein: CASSPFADTTSETQYF

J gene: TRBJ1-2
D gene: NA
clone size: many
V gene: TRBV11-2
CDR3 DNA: TGTGCCAGCAGCTCCGCGCGTGTTGTGTATGGCTACACCTTC
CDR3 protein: CASSSARVVYGYTF

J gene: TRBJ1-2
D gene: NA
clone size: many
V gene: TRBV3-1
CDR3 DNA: TGTGCCAGCAGCCAAGACAGGGCGGGTGGCTACACCTTC
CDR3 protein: CASSQDRAGGYTF

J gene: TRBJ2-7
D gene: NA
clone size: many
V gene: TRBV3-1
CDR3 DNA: TGTGCCAGCAGCCAAGACGGAACGGGAGTCAACGAGCAGTACTTC
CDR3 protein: CASSQDGTGVNEQYF

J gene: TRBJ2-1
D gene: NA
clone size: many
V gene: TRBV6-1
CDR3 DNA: TGTGCCAGCAGTAACAGGGAATGGGATGAGCAGTTCTTC
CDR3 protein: CASSNREWDEQFF

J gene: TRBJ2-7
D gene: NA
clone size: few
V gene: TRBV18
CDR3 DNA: TGTGCCAGCTCCCCACCGGACTTGCTCGTGCCCTACGAGCAGTACTTC
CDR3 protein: CASSPPDLLVPYEQYF

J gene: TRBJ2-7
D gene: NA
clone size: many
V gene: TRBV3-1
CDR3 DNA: TGTGCCAGCAGCCGGGGCGGTGAGCAGTACTTC
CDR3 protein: CASSRGGEQYF

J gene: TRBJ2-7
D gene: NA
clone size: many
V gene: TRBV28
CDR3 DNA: TGTGCCAGCCGAGTTAGCATAACGGGTGCACCTTACGAGCAGTACTTC
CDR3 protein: CASRVSITGAPYEQYF

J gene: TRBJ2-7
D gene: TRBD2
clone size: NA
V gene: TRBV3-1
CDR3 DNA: TGTGCCAGCAGCCAAGATAGGGTAGCGGGAGCCGACGAGCAGTACTTC
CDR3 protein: CASSQDRVAGADEQYF

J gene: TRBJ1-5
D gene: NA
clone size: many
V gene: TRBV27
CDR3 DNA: TGTGCCAGCAGTTTCCAGGCAGGCGGACAGCCCCAGCATTTT
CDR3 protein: CASSFQAGGQPQHF

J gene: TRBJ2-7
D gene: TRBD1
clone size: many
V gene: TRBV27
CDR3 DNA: TGTGCCAGCAGTTTGCGACAGGGGAGCTCCTACGAGCAGTACTTC
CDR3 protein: CASSLRQGSSYEQYF

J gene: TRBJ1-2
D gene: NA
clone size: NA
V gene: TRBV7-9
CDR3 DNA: TGTGCCAGCAGATCAGGGAGGGGCTACACCTTC
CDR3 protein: CASRSGRGYTF

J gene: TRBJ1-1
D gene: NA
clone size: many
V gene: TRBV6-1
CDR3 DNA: TGTGCCAGCAGTCCCCCGGACGGCACTGAAGCTTTCTTT
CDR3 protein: CASSPPDGTEAFF

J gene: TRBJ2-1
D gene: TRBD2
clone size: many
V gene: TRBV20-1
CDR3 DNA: TGCAGCGCCGGTAGGGGACTAGCGGGAAGTAATGAGCAGTTCTTC
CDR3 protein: CSAGRGLAGSNEQFF

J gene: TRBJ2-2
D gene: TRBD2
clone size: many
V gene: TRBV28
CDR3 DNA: TGTGCCAGCAGTTTATCCGGACTAGCGACCAACACCGGGGAGCTGTTTTTT
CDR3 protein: CASSLSGLATNTGELFF

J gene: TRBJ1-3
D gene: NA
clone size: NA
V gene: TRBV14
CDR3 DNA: TGTGCCAGCAGCCAATACCCGGGCCATATATATTTT
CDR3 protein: CASSQYPGHIYF

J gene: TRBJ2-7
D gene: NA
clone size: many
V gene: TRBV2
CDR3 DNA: TGTGCCAGCAAGCCACTCGGGATCGGCGGCGAGCAGTACTTC
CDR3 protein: CASKPLGIGGEQYF

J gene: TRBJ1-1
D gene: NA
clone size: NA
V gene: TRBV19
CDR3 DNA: TGTGCCAGTAGTGTTCCCGGTCCCCGGACTGAAGCTTTCTTT
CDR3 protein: CASSVPGPRTEAFF

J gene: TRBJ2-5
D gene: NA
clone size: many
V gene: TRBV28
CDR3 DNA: TGTGCCAGCAGCTCCTCAGAGACCCAGTACTTC
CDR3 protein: CASSSSETQYF

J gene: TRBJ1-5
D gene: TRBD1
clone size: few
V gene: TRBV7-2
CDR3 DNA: TGTGCCAGCAGCTTAGTCACAGGGGCGAATCAGCCCCAGCATTTT
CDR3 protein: CASSLVTGANQPQHF

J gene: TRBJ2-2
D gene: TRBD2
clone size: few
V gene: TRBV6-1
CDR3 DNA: TGTGCCAGCAATAGGCGGGGGGACACCGGGGAGCTGTTTTTT
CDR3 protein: CASNRRGDTGELFF

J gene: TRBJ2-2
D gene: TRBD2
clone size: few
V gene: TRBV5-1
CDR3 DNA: TGCGCCAGCAGCTTGGGAGGACTAGCGGGAACCACCGGGGAGCTGTTTTTT
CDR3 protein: CASSLGGLAGTTGELFF

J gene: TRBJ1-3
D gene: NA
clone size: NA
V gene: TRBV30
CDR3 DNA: TGTGCCTGGAGTGTACTCGCCAGACCCGGAAACACCATATATTTT
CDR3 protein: CAWSVLARPGNTIYF

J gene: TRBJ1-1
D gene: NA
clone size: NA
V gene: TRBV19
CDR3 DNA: TGTGCCAGTATAGGGGGGATGAACACTGAAGCTCTCTTT
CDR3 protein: CASIGGMNTEALF

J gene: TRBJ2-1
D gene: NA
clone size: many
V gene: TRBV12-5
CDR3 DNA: TGTGCTAGTGGTCCACAGGGCAATGAGCAGTTCTTC
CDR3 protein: CASGPQGNEQFF

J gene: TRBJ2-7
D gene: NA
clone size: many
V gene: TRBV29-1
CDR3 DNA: TGCAGCGTTGGAAGGGAGTCCTACGAGCAGTACTTC
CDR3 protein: CSVGRESYEQYF

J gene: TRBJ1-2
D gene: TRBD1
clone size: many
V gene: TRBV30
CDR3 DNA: TGTGCCTGGTCCCAACAGGGGGTCTATGGCTACACCTTC
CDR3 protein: CAWSQQGVYGYTF

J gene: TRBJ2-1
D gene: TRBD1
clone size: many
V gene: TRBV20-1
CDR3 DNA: TGCAGTGCTAGAGAGGGACAGGGGACTCGAGAGCAGTTCTTC
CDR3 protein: CSAREGQGTREQFF

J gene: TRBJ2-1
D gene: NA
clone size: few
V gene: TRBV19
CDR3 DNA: TGTGCCAGTAGTATAATAGCGGACAATGAGCAGTTCTTC
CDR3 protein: CASSIIADNEQFF

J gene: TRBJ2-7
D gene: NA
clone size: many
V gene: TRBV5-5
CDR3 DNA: TGTGCCAGCAACCTACACTACGAGCAGTACTTC
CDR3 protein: CASNLHYEQYF

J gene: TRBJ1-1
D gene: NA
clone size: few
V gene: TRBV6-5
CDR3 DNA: TGTGCCAGCAGTTACGAGGGGTTCACTGAAGCTTTCTTT
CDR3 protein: CASSYEGFTEAFF

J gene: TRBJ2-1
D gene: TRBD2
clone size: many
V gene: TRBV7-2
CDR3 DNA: TGTGCCAGCAGCTTAGATAGGACAGCTAGCGGGGCCGACTCCTACAATGAGCAGTTCTTC
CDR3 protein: CASSLDRTASGADSYNEQFF

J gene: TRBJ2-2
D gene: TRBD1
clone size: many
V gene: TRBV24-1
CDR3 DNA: TGTGCCACCAGTGCCCCCGGGACAGTGAACACCGGGGAGCTGTTTTTT
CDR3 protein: CATSAPGTVNTGELFF

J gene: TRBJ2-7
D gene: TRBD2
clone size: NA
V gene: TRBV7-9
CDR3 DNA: TGTGCCAGCAGCTCCCCCGGGACTAGAGGCGACGAGCAGTACTTC
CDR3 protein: CASSSPGTRGDEQYF

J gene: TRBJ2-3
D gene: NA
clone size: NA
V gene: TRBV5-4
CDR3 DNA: TGTGCCAGCAGCTTTTTACAGAGGCGTTATACAGATACGCAGTATTTT
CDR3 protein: CASSFLQRRYTDTQYF

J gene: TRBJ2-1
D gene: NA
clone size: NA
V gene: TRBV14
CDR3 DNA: TGTGCCAGCAGCCAAGTATACTTGGATGAGCAGTTCTTC
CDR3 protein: CASSQVYLDEQFF

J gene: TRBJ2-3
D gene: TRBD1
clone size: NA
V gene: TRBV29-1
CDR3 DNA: TGCAGCGTTCGTGACAGGGGGAGGGATACGCAGTATTTT
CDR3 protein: CSVRDRGRDTQYF

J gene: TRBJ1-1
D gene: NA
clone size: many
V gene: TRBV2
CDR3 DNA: TGTGCCAGCAATTCCCAGCTCAGAACCCGGAACACTGAAGCTTTCTTT
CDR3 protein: CASNSQLRTRNTEAFF

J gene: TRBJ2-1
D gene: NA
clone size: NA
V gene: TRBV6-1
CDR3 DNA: TGTGCCAGCGGGTCGACTAGACTCTCCTACAATGAGCAGTTCTTC
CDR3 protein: CASGSTRLSYNEQFF

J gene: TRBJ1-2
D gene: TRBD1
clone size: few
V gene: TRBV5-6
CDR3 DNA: TGTGCCAGCAGCTTGAGCGGGACAGGGAACTATGGCTACACCTTC
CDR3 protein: CASSLSGTGNYGYTF

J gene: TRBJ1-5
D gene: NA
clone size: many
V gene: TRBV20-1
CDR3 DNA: TGCAGTGCTACCACAGGGAATTGGCAGCCCCAGCATTTT
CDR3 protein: CSATTGNWQPQHF

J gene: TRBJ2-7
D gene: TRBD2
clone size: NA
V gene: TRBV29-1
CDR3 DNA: TGCAGCGTTCTCCCGGGACTAGCGGGCTACGAGCAGTACTTC
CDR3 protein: CSVLPGLAGYEQYF

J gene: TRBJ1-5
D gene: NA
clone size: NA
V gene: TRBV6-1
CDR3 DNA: TGTGCCAGCAGTGATTGGGGGAAATATAGCAATCAGCCCCAGCATTTT
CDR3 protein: CASSDWGKYSNQPQHF

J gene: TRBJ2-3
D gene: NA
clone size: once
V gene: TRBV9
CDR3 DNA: TGTGCCAGCAGCGTAGACCCGGGTGCAGATACGCAGTATTTT
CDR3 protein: CASSVDPGADTQYF

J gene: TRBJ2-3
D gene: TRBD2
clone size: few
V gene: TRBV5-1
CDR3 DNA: TGCGCCAGCAGCTTGGCCCAGCGGGAGAGGGCAGATACGCAGTATTTT
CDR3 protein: CASSLAQRERADTQYF

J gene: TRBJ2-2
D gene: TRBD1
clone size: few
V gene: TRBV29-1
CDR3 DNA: TGCAGCGTTGGCGGGACAGGGGACACCGGGGAGCTGTTTTTT
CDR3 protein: CSVGGTGDTGELFF

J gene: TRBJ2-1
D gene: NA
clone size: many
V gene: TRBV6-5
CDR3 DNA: TGTGCCAGCAGTTACGGCGGACGGGGGAAGGGCAATGAGCAGTTCTTC
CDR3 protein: CASSYGGRGKGNEQFF

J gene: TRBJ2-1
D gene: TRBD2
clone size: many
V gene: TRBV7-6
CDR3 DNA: TGTGCCAGCAGCTTAGGAGCGGGAGTGGGTGAGCAGTTCTTC
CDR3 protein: CASSLGAGVGEQFF

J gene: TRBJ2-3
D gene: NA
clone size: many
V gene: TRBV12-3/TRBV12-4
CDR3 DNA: TGTGCCAGCAATGGAATAGTGGACACAGATACGCAGTATTTT
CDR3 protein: CASNGIVDTDTQYF

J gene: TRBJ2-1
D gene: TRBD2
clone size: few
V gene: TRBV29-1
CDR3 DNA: TGCAGCGTTGAGCGGGGGGGCTCCTACAATGAGCAGTTCTTC
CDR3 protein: CSVERGGSYNEQFF

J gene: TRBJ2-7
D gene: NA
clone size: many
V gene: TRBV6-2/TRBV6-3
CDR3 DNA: TGTGCCAGCAGTGGGTCCCTCGAGGGCTACGAGCAGTACTTC
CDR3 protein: CASSGSLEGYEQYF

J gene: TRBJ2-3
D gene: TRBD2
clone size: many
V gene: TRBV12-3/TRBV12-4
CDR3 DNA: TGTGCCAGCAGTTTTAGCGGGGGCACAGATACGCAGTATTTT
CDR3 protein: CASSFSGGTDTQYF

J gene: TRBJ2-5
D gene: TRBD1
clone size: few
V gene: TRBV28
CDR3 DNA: TGTGCCAGCAGTTTACCAGGGGGCAGTGTGGAGACCCAGTACTTC
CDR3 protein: CASSLPGGSVETQYF